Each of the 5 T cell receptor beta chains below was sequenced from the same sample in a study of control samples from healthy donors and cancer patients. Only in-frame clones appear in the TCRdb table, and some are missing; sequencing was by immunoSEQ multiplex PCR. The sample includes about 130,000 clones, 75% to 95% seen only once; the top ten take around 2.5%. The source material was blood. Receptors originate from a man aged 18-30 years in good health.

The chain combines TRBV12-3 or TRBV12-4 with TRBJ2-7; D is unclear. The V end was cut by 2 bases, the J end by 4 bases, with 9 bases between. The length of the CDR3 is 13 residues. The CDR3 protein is CASSLIVSYEQYV. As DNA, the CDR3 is TGTGCCAGCAGTTTAATAGTTTCTTACGAGCAGTACGTC.

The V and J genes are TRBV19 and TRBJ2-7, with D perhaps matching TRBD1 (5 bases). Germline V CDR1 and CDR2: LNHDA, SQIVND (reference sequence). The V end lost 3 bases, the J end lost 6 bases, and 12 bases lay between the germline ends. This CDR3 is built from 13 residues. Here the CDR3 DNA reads TGTGCCAGTAGTATTATCCAGGGCGGCGAGCAGTACTTC. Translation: CASSIIQGGEQYF.

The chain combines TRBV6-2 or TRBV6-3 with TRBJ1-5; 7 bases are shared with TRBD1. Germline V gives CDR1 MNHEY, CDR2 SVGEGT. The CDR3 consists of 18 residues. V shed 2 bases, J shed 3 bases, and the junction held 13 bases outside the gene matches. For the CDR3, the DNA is TGTGCCAGCAGTTACGAGTTAGACAGGGCAGGATTCAATCAGCCCCAGCATTTT. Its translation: CASSYELDRAGFNQPQHF.

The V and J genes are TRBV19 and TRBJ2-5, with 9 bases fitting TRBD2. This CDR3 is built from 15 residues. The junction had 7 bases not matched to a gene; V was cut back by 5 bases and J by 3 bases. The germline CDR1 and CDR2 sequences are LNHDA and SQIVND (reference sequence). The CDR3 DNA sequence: TGTGCCAGTAGTGCGGCGGGAGGGCCAAAAGAGACCCAGTACTTC. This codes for CASSAAGGPKETQYF.

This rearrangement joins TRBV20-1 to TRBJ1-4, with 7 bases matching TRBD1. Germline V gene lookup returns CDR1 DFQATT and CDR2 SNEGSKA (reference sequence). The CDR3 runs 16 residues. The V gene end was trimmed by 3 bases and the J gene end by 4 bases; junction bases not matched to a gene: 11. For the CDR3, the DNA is TGCAGTGCTAGTGGGAGCTCGCAGGGGGATAATGAAAAACTGTTTTTT. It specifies CSASGSSQGDNEKLFF.